Described below is a single T cell receptor beta chain sequence and its context. In the same sample, other DNA sequences code for this CDR3. This record belongs to a study of blood T cell repertoires in COVID-19. In the original analysis: Amplifying reference gene primers gave estimates of nucleated cell counts. The repertoire was sequenced with immunoSEQ multiplex PCR; TCRdb's copy has only in-frame clones and lacks some. V and J calls and clone size are those listed in that table; D and trimming were worked out from the DNA. The repertoire holds approximately 260,000 clones, with about 86% as singletons. The CDR3 loop spans 14 amino acids. The V and J ends lost 8 bases and 1 base respectively, with 14 bases between them. Germline-derived CDR1 and CDR2 are LNHDA and SQIVND (reference sequence).

This chain connects TRBV19 to TRBJ1-1, with D tentatively TRBD1 (5 bases). This TCR was sampled from a woman aged 40-49 years with acute COVID-19. Specimen: PBMCs or T cells enriched from blood (not recorded which). CDR3 amino acids: CASSPLGANTEAFF. DNA of the CDR3: TGTGCCAGTTCACCTCTAGGGGCGAACACTGAAGCTTTCTTT.